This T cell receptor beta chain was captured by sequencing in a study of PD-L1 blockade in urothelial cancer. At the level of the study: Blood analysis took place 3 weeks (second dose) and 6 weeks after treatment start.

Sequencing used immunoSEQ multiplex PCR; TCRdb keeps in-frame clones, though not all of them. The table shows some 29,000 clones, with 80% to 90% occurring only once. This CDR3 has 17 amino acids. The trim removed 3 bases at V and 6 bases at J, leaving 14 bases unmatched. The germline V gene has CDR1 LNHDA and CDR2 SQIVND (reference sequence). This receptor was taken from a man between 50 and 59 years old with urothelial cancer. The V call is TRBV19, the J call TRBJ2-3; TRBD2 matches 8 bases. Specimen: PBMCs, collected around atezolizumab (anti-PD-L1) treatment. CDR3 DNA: TGTGCCAGTAGTATTGGAGCTGGACTAGCAGTCATGGATACGCAGTATTTT. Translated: CASSIGAGLAVMDTQYF.